These T cell receptor beta chains were read from a single sample in a study of OX40 agonist ivuxolimab in advanced cancers. Data came from immunoSEQ multiplex PCR; TCRdb stores just in-frame clones and leaves some out. Of some 74,000 clones listed, approximately 90% are singletons. The sample consisted of CD4+ or CD8+ T cells sorted from blood, taken in a trial of the OX40 agonist ivuxolimab. The receptors come from an adult with an advanced solid tumor such as melanoma, head and neck, liver or kidney cancer. CDR3s include the opening cysteine and the closing phenylalanine or tryptophan. D genes are given only for firm matches. Some rows mark clone size as missing; the rest say once, few, many or name a class of expanded clone.

J | D | V | size | CDR3 | DNA
TRBJ2-1 | TRBD2 | TRBV6-6 | - | CASSSSGGAFNEQFF | TGTGCCAGCAGTTCTAGCGGGGGGGCCTTTAATGAGCAGTTCTTC
TRBJ2-7 | - | TRBV6-5 | once | CASSLQGGSTYEQYF | TGTGCCAGCAGCTTACAGGGAGGGAGTACCTACGAGCAGTACTTC
TRBJ1-1 | TRBD1 | TRBV19 | - | CASSQDRGSGFHTEAFF | TGTGCCAGTAGTCAAGACAGGGGAAGCGGATTTCACACTGAAGCTTTCTTT
TRBJ2-7 | - | TRBV30 | - | CAWTYTGTGEQYF | TGTGCCTGGACTTACACCGGAACAGGGGAGCAGTACTTC
TRBJ1-4 | TRBD1 | TRBV19 | - | CASSTQTGVNEKLFF | TGTGCCAGTAGTACCCAGACAGGGGTAAATGAAAAACTGTTTTTT
TRBJ2-1 | - | TRBV4-1 | - | CASSQAEGIRVKEQFF | TGCGCCAGCAGCCAAGCCGAGGGTATCAGGGTCAAAGAGCAGTTCTTC
TRBJ2-3 | TRBD2 | TRBV4-1 | - | CASSQVTSGGVDTQYF | TGCGCCAGCAGCCAAGTCACTAGCGGGGGGGTAGATACGCAGTATTTT
TRBJ2-7 | - | TRBV13 | few | CASSLEAGPLYF | TGTGCCAGCAGCTTAGAGGCGGGCCCTCTGTACTTC
TRBJ1-5 | TRBD1 | TRBV30 | - | CAWSVGGGQALNQPQHF | TGTGCCTGGAGTGTAGGGGGGGGACAGGCCCTCAATCAGCCCCAGCATTTT
TRBJ2-3 | - | TRBV6-1 | - | CASSLQDTQYF | TGTGCCAGCAGCCTACAAGATACGCAGTATTTT
TRBJ1-1 | - | TRBV10-2 | - | CASSEFREEAFF | TGCGCCAGCAGTGAGTTCAGGGAAGAAGCTTTCTTT
TRBJ1-2 | - | TRBV7-9 | - | CASSLGQASYGYTF | TGTGCCAGCAGCTTAGGACAGGCCAGCTATGGCTACACCTTC
TRBJ1-5 | - | TRBV18 | - | CASSPPAVNQPQHF | TGTGCCAGCTCACCTCCAGCAGTCAATCAGCCCCAGCATTTT
TRBJ2-5 | - | TRBV19 | - | CASSKYVVSKETQYF | TGTGCCAGTAGTAAGTACGTGGTGTCCAAAGAGACCCAGTACTTC
TRBJ2-1 | - | TRBV19 | - | CASSIRVNGAEQFF | TGTGCCAGTAGTATTAGGGTCAACGGCGCTGAGCAGTTCTTC
TRBJ2-2 | TRBD1 | TRBV5-1 | - | CASSFTTTGSSGELFF | TGCGCCAGCAGCTTCACTACGACAGGGTCCAGCGGGGAGCTGTTTTTT
TRBJ2-4 | - | TRBV7-9 | - | CASSSDRGDIQYF | TGTGCCAGCAGCTCGGACAGAGGAGACATTCAGTACTTC
TRBJ2-1 | TRBD2 | TRBV11-1 | once | CASSLGLAGAHEQFF | TGTGCCAGCAGCCTAGGACTAGCGGGAGCCCATGAGCAGTTCTTC
TRBJ1-5 | - | TRBV6-1 | - | CASMRTEASNQPQHF | TGTGCCAGCATGCGGACGGAAGCTAGCAATCAGCCCCAGCATTTT
TRBJ1-2 | TRBD1 | TRBV6-1 | - | CASSLFSNTGDGYTF | TGTGCCAGCAGCCTTTTCTCAAACACAGGGGATGGCTACACCTTC
TRBJ2-6 | - | TRBV23-1 | - | CASSQSQEGRDGGANVLTF | TGCGCCAGCAGTCAATCGCAAGAAGGGCGGGATGGCGGGGCCAACGTCCTGACTTTC
TRBJ1-1 | - | TRBV20-1 | - | CSARVNTEAFF | TGCAGTGCTAGAGTGAACACTGAAGCTTTCTTT
TRBJ2-1 | TRBD2 | TRBV27 | - | CASSFRDYRNEQFF | TGTGCCAGCAGTTTCCGGGACTACCGCAATGAGCAGTTCTTC
TRBJ2-5 | - | TRBV6-6 | - | CASNTGSETQYF | TGTGCCAGCAATACCGGGTCAGAGACCCAGTACTTC
TRBJ1-4 | TRBD1 | TRBV10-3 | - | CAISGTGGGEKLFF | TGTGCCATCAGTGGGACAGGGGGCGGTGAAAAACTGTTTTTT
TRBJ1-5 | - | TRBV6-1 | once | CASILRRGGSQPQHF | TGTGCCAGCATCCTCCGAAGAGGGGGATCTCAGCCCCAGCATTTT
TRBJ2-1 | TRBD2 | TRBV4-1 | - | CASSQTASGGYNEQFF | TGCGCCAGCAGCCAAACGGCTAGCGGGGGGTATAATGAGCAGTTCTTC
TRBJ2-7 | TRBD2 | TRBV23-1 | - | CASSLIKRDGFHEQYF | TGCGCCAGCAGTCTGATCAAGCGGGATGGTTTCCACGAGCAGTACTTC
TRBJ2-2 | - | TRBV5-1 | few | CASRGTRGNTGELFF | TGCGCCAGCAGAGGTACCAGGGGTAACACCGGGGAGCTGTTTTTT
TRBJ1-1 | - | TRBV2 | - | CASSGGGTMGTEAFF | TGTGCCAGCAGTGGGGGAGGGACCATGGGCACTGAAGCTTTCTTT
TRBJ2-5 | - | TRBV4-2 | few | CASSTGRRETQYF | TGTGCCAGCAGTACGGGACGAAGGGAGACCCAGTACTTC
TRBJ1-6 | - | TRBV18 | - | CASSPTGGAYNSPLHF | TGTGCCAGCTCACCAACTGGGGGCGCCTATAATTCACCCCTCCACTTT
TRBJ2-7 | - | TRBV20-1 | - | CSAFGEQYF | TGCAGTGCTTTCGGGGAGCAGTACTTC
TRBJ2-1 | - | TRBV2 | - | CASSGIKGWQSNEQFF | TGTGCCAGCAGTGGTATTAAGGGGTGGCAGAGTAATGAGCAGTTCTTC
TRBJ1-1 | - | TRBV18 | once | CASSPRDSANTEAFF | TGTGCCAGCTCACCTAGAGACAGCGCGAACACTGAAGCTTTCTTT